These 21 T cell receptor beta chains originate from one sample sequenced in a study of blood T cell repertoires in COVID-19. Measured with immunoSEQ multiplex PCR; TCRdb has only the in-frame clones, and not every one. The sample includes tens of thousands of clones, 79% of them seen just once. The material sequenced was peripheral blood. All receptors derive from a man aged 55 to 70 with active or convalescent COVID-19.

The V gene is TRBV5-1, the J gene TRBJ2-3; D is perhaps TRBD2 (5 bases). The CDR3 is 14 amino acids. Germline CDR1 and CDR2: SGHRS and YFSETQ. Trimming took 1 base from V and 9 from J, leaving 15 bases between them. The CDR3 sequence: CASSLTRASETQYF. In nucleotides, the CDR3 is TGCGCCAGCAGCTTGACGCGGGCCTCGGAGACGCAGTATTTT.

The chain couples TRBV7-3 to TRBJ2-7, with 7 positions matching TRBD1. Germline loops: CDR1 SGHTA, CDR2 FQGTGA. V trimming: 5 bases; J trimming: 2 bases; junction bases outside the gene matches: 6. The CDR3 contains 14 residues. The CDR3 DNA is TGTGCCAGCAGCAGGCGACAGGGCCCCTACGAGCAGTACTTC. Translated: CASSRRQGPYEQYF.

V and J are TRBV3-1 (or the pseudogene TRBV3-2) and TRBJ2-7; D is ambiguous. V gave up 1 base and J gave up 3 bases, with 7 bases separating them. The CDR3 extends over 13 amino acids. Germline CDR1 reads LGHDT; CDR2 reads YNNKEL (reference sequence). CDR3 in amino acids: CASSQASVYEQYF. CDR3 nucleotide sequence: TGTGCCAGCAGCCAAGCCTCCGTCTACGAGCAGTACTTC.

The V call is TRBV6-6, the J call TRBJ2-5, with D perhaps matching TRBD1 (6 bases). Trimming removed 0 bases from V and 5 bases from J, with 10 bases in between. Looked up from germline, CDR1 is MNHNY and CDR2 is SVGAGI (reference sequence). CDR3 size: 14 residues. The CDR3 here is CASSYSRQAETQYF. In nucleotides, the CDR3 is TGTGCCAGCAGTTACTCGCGACAGGCGGAGACCCAGTACTTC.

Many counts were recorded for this clone. The rearrangement uses TRBV6-6 and TRBJ1-5; a possible D gene is TRBD1 (5 bases). The V end lost 2 bases, the J end lost 2 bases, and 13 bases lay between the germline ends. The CDR3 is 16 residues long. The germline gives CDR1 MNHNY, CDR2 SVGAGI (reference sequence). The CDR3 nucleotides read TGTGCCAGCAGTTACCCCGGGGGGGATCGCAATCAGCCCCAGCATTTT. Encoded protein: CASSYPGGDRNQPQHF.

The V and J genes are TRBV5-1 and TRBJ1-4; TRBD1 is a possible D gene (5 bases). V lost 4 bases and J 6 bases, leaving 16 bases between the germline ends. The germline V gene encodes CDR1 SGHRS and CDR2 YFSETQ. This CDR3 region has 15 residues. CDR3 region: CASSTGHTVDEKLFF. The CDR3 region has the DNA TGCGCCAGCAGCACCGGACACACTGTAGATGAAAAACTGTTTTTT.

This sequence joins TRBV15 and TRBJ1-6; perhaps TRBD1 as D (5 bases). This CDR3 contains 17 residues. Looked up from germline, CDR1 is LNHNV and CDR2 is YYDKDF (reference sequence). The V end lost 0 bases, the J end lost 0 bases, and 9 bases lay between the germline ends. DNA for the CDR3: TGTGCCACCAGCAGAGATCGGGGGAGCTCCTATAATTCACCCCTCCACTTT. This gives the protein CATSRDRGSSYNSPLHF. The full variable domain, its missing parts supplied by reference TRBV15 and TRBJ1-6, is DAMVIQNPRYQVTQFGKPVTLSCSQTLNHNVMYWYQQKSSQAPKLLFHYYDKDFNNEADTPDNFQSRRPNTSFCFLDIRSPGLGDTAMYLCATSRDRGSSYNSPLHFGNGTRLTVT.

The sample holds a few counts of this clone. The rearrangement uses TRBV12-2 and TRBJ2-1; TRBD2, as called in the table, went unchecked against the DNA. TRBV12-2 is a documented pseudogene. The CDR3 loop spans 15 amino acids. In DNA form, the CDR3 reads TGTGCAAGTCTCCACGTCCTAGTCTCCTACAATGAGCAGTTCTTC. Protein product: CASLHVLVSYNEQFF.

J is TRBJ1-3 and V is TRBV7-7; possible D gene TRBD1, 5 bases. Trimming left V 2 bases short and J 2 bases short, with 10 bases between. CDR1 and CDR2 from the germline V gene are SSHAT and FNYEAQ (reference sequence). The CDR3 spans 15 residues. The CDR3 is CASSLTKGPGNTIYF. The CDR3 nucleotides read TGTGCCAGCAGCTTAACAAAGGGGCCTGGAAACACCATATATTTT.

This clone was observed a handful of times. The chain is built from TRBV5-5 and TRBJ2-1; D perhaps matches TRBD1 (6 bases). The CDR3 is 15 amino acids. V was pared by 0 bases and J by 3 bases, with 10 bases between. The germline V gene encodes CDR1 SGHKS and CDR2 YYEKEE (reference sequence). The CDR3 DNA is TGTGCCAGCAGCTTGGGGACAGACGTCTACAATGAGCAGTTCTTC. The encoded protein is CASSLGTDVYNEQFF.

This clone was picked up a small number of times. This chain uses TRBV28 with TRBJ1-1, with D possibly TRBD1 on 6 matching bases. The CDR3 totals 13 residues. Germline loops: CDR1 MDHEN, CDR2 SYDVKM. V lost 6 bases, J lost 11 bases, and 19 bases lay in between. The chain's CDR3 is CASSRTDTGGAFF. The DNA of the CDR3 is TGTGCCAGCAGCCGGACGGACACGGGGGGCGCTTTCTTT.

This rearrangement joins TRBV9 to TRBJ1-6, with D perhaps TRBD1 (5 bases). The CDR3 is made up of 16 amino acids. CDR1 and CDR2 from the germline V gene are SGDLS and YYNGEE. With 2 bases removed from V and 9 bases from J, the gap between germline ends came to 18 bases. This CDR3 reads CASSVLDGGSGSPLHF. As DNA, the CDR3 is TGTGCCAGCAGCGTCCTCGACGGGGGGTCCGGTTCACCCCTCCACTTT.

The chain is built from TRBV29-1 and TRBJ2-1, with D tentatively TRBD2 (6 bases). The CDR3 has 11 amino acids. The germline CDR1 and CDR2 sequences are SQVTM and ANQGSEA. V was pared by 3 bases and J by 10 bases, with 10 bases between. The CDR3 DNA reads TGCAGCGTTGATCCCGGGGGAGAGCAGTTCTTC. Translated, it gives CSVDPGGEQFF.

V usage is TRBV19 and J usage is TRBJ2-3; 8 bases match TRBD1. CDR1 is LNHDA and CDR2 is SQIVND in the germline V gene (reference sequence). This CDR3 has 14 residues. V lost 7 bases to trimming and J lost 1 base; unmatched junction nucleotides: 4. CDR3 region: CASTGTGGTDTQYF. In DNA form, the CDR3 reads TGTGCCAGTACCGGGACAGGTGGCACAGATACGCAGTATTTT.

This rearrangement joins TRBV10-3 to TRBJ2-1, with 9 bases lining up with TRBD1. CDR3 length: 16 residues. J lost 6 bases, V lost 5 bases, and 11 bases had no gene match. Germline V CDR1 and CDR2: ENHRY, SYGVKD. For the CDR3, the DNA is TGTGCCATCAGTTCCGGGACAGGGATCGGATCCAATGAGCAGTTCTTC. It is translated as CAISSGTGIGSNEQFF.

The chain combines TRBV29-1 with TRBJ2-6; possibly TRBD2 for D (5 bases). V was cut by 4 bases and J by 0 bases, with 7 bases left in between. Per germline, CDR1 SQVTM and CDR2 ANQGSEA. The CDR3 spans 14 residues. In DNA form, the CDR3 reads TGCAGCGTTGTCGGAGGCTCTGGGGCCAACGTCCTGACTTTC. It yields the protein CSVVGGSGANVLTF.

The genes are TRBV5-5 and TRBJ2-6; the D gene is possibly TRBD2 (6 bases). V shed 3 bases and J shed 0 bases, with 19 bases lying between them. In germline, CDR1 is SGHKS, CDR2 YYEKEE (reference sequence). The CDR3 length is 19 residues. The CDR3: CASSSVHGGVYSGANVLTF. CDR3 bases: TGTGCCAGCAGCTCGGTCCATGGCGGGGTCTACTCTGGGGCCAACGTCCTGACTTTC.

The V gene is TRBV7-3, the J gene TRBJ1-6, with D hard to call. Trimming shortened V by 0 bases and J by 6 bases, and 9 bases separated the two germline ends. From germline, CDR1 is SGHTA and CDR2 FQGTGA. The CDR3 covers 15 residues. CDR3 coding DNA: TGTGCCAGCAGCTTAACTTCGGGATCTAATTCACCCCTCCACTTT. Its protein is CASSLTSGSNSPLHF.

This clone was recorded a few times. The genes are TRBV9 and TRBJ2-2; D not resolved. From germline, CDR1 is SGDLS and CDR2 YYNGEE. The CDR3 extends over 13 amino acids. Trimming took 7 bases from V and 8 from J, leaving 15 bases between them. The CDR3 DNA is TGTGCCAGCTCATTGAGATTTTATGGGGAGCTGTTTTTT. Residues: CASSLRFYGELFF.

This clone was counted a few times. The chain uses TRBV10-3 and TRBJ1-2; 10 bases agree with TRBD1. The CDR3 consists of 13 residues. V lost 9 bases, J lost 7 bases, and 8 bases stayed unmatched. Germline-derived CDR1 and CDR2 are ENHRY and SYGVKD. CDR3 sequence reads: CAIWDRGESGYTF. The CDR3 DNA follows: TGTGCCATTTGGGACAGGGGCGAGAGTGGCTACACCTTC.

V usage is TRBV4-2 and J usage is TRBJ2-4; 13 bases agree with TRBD2. Per the germline V gene, CDR1 is LGHNA and CDR2 is YNFKEQ. The CDR3 contains 18 residues. V was pared by 2 bases and J by 4 bases, with 8 bases of the junction left unmatched. As DNA, the CDR3 is TGTGCCAGCAGCCAATACCGACTAGCGGGGGGCCCAAAAAACATTCAGTACTTC. It encodes CASSQYRLAGGPKNIQYF.